This T cell receptor beta chain comes out of a study of fetal regulatory T cell absence and autoimmunity. The survey-level immunoSEQ assay was used. Repertoires were generated with immunoSEQ multiplex PCR, while TCRdb's copy carries only in-frame clones and drops some. The repertoire holds 95,000 to 100,000 clones, with about three quarters as singletons. The CDR3 covers 15 residues. Per the germline V gene, CDR1 is MGHDK and CDR2 is SYGVNS. V was clipped by 2 bases and J by 5 bases, with 15 bases between them. Points from the study as a whole: Oligoclonal TCR enrichment in pancreas over cord blood reached over 90-fold for some clones. In IPEX, the enrichment was taken to support antigen-driven autoimmunity before birth.

Points on this clone: The antigen is not known.

The V gene is TRBV25-1, the J gene TRBJ2-5; D is undetermined. Material for sequencing was pancreas tissue. The TCR was taken from a male donor with IPEX syndrome. In DNA, the CDR3 is TGTGCCAGCAGTGAAGGGTCGGGTTTAAGGGAGACCCAGTACTTC. It encodes CASSEGSGLRETQYF.